This T cell receptor (beta chain) derives from a study of blood T cell repertoires in COVID-19. Across the whole study: COVID-19 samples from acute and convalescent phases originated in the United States, Italy and Spain. The cDNA or gDNA used as material had been derived from T cells, B-cell-depleted T cells, or PBMCs.

The CDR3 totals 15 residues. The ends were cut back, 0 bases at V and 2 bases at J, with 10 bases in the middle. Germline V lookup: CDR1 LGHNA, CDR2 YSLEER. In the source study's methods: Quantification of nucleated cells was approximated via reference gene primer amplification. Only in-frame clones appear in the TCRdb table, and some are missing; sequencing was by immunoSEQ multiplex PCR. For V, J and clone size, that table is used; D and trimming come from the DNA. Of under 60,000 clones listed, about 77% were seen once; the top ten hold roughly a fifth. This chain joins TRBV4-3 and TRBJ1-2, with D tentatively TRBD1 (6 bases). Specimen: peripheral blood. The source of this sequence is a human donor with active or convalescent COVID-19. The donor label of this sample is uncertain. The CDR3 loop is CASSQERTANYGYTF. For the CDR3, the DNA is TGCGCCAGCAGCCAAGAAAGGACAGCGAACTATGGCTACACCTTC.